The clone carrying this TCR beta chain was counted only a few times. One entry per CDR3 protein, called by TCRdb with MiXCR from the 5' RACE reads. Of 250,000 to 400,000 distinct CDR3 sequences listed, roughly an eighth were seen once; the top ten hold under 25%. This specimen belongs to a study of T-cell memory formation after mild COVID-19. CDR1 and CDR2 (germline): SGDLS, YYNGEE. The V gene lost 7 bases and the J gene lost 0 bases, with 19 bases spanning the gap. This CDR3 region has 16 residues. The source material was PBMCs or a T cell subset sorted from them (not recorded which). The clonotype comes from a man younger than 35 who had mild COVID-19 (a few samples of this study predate the infection). Cell type and time point are not known. This sequence joins TRBV9 and TRBJ1-2, with D tentatively TRBD1 (6 bases). This CDR3 is CASQPRQDTTNYGYTF. The CDR3, as DNA: TGTGCCAGCCAGCCCCGACAGGATACCACTAACTATGGCTACACCTTC. The whole variable domain, filled in from reference TRBV9 and TRBJ1-2, reads DSGVTQTPKHLITATGQRVTLRCSPRSGDLSVYWYQQSLDQGLQFLIQYYNGEERAKGNILERFSAQQFPDLHSELNLSSLELGDSALYFCASQPRQDTTNYGYTFGSGTRLTVV.